This TCR beta chain was recovered during a study of blood T cell repertoires in COVID-19. Data came from immunoSEQ multiplex PCR; TCRdb stores just in-frame clones and leaves some out. The table records tens of thousands of clones, approximately 83% of them present only once. This clone was found a few times. This CDR3 has 15 residues. With 1 base removed from V and 7 bases from J, the gap between germline ends came to 12 bases. Germline V CDR1 and CDR2: SGHRS, YFSETQ. The sequence was obtained from a man at least 80 years old with COVID-19, enrolled during active disease. Input material: peripheral blood. J is TRBJ1-6 and V is TRBV5-1, with TRBD1 as a possible D gene (5 bases). CDR3 coding DNA: TGCGCCAGCAGCTTGCTCGCAGGGAAGAATTCACCCCTCCACTTT. Translated, it gives CASSLLAGKNSPLHF.